This T cell receptor (beta chain) stems from a study of control samples from healthy donors and cancer patients. Only in-frame clones appear in the TCRdb table, and some are missing; sequencing was by immunoSEQ multiplex PCR. This sample has fewer than 20,000 clones, with 86% found just once. The source is a woman aged 70-85 years with colorectal cancer. Sequenced sample: PBMCs.

The CDR3 DNA is TGTGCCAGCAGCTTAGGGGGATGGACAGGCCGCGGTGTGGGCACTGAAGCTTTCTTT. Protein product: CASSLGGWTGRGVGTEAFF. This chain connects TRBV11-3 to TRBJ1-1, with 7 nucleotides matching TRBD1. This CDR3 is 19 amino acids long. Germline V gives CDR1 SGHNT, CDR2 YENEEA. Trimming took 1 base from V and 4 from J; bases not matched to a gene: 18.